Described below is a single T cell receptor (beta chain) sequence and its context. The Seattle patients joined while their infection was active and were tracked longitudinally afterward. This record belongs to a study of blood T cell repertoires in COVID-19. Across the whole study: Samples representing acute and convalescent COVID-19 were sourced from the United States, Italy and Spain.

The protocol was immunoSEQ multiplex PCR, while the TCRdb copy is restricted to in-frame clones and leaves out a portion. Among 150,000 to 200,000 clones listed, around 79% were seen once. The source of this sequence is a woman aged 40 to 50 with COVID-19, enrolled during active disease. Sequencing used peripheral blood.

The CDR3 spells CASSSAVPGEAFF. DNA of the CDR3: TGTGCCAGCAGCTCCGCGGTCCCCGGCGAAGCTTTCTTT. The chain couples TRBV7-3 to TRBJ1-1; D is uncertain. Trimming took off 4 bases at V and 8 bases at J, with 14 bases between the two ends. Germline V gene sequence: CDR1 SGHTA, CDR2 FQGTGA. This CDR3 has 13 amino acids.